This T cell receptor beta chain was recovered during a study of cytomegalovirus exposure and HLA in healthy donors. The PCR ran on 60 Vbeta and 13 Jbeta primers. Repertoires were generated with immunoSEQ multiplex PCR, while TCRdb's copy carries only in-frame clones and drops some. This table holds approximately 150,000 clones, approximately 77% found once. Concerning this clone: The target antigen is unknown.

Unmatched junction bases numbered 13, after V lost 0 bases and J lost 5 bases. Germline values: CDR1 LGHNA, CDR2 YNFKEQ. There are 18 residues in the CDR3. Findings of the study overall: There were some public TCRs occurring in many donors, but most TCR sequences were rare. Using a false discovery rate of 0.05, a later analysis showed that about 16,000 TCR beta sequences were associated with HLA alleles. What a later analysis reportedly showed was that an Asian-associated ancestry cluster had fewer N-insertions than the 666-donor mean. It is likely that the observed cluster of highly shared sequence variants was a sequencing artifact.

V usage is TRBV4-2 and J usage is TRBJ2-3; 8 nucleotides align to TRBD2. Specimen: PBMCs. The receptor was isolated from a man aged 25 to 40 in good health and CMV-seropositive. The DNA of the CDR3 is TGTGCCAGCAGCCAAGACAGGCGAACGGGGGGGCTACAAGATACGCAGTATTTT. It encodes CASSQDRRTGGLQDTQYF.